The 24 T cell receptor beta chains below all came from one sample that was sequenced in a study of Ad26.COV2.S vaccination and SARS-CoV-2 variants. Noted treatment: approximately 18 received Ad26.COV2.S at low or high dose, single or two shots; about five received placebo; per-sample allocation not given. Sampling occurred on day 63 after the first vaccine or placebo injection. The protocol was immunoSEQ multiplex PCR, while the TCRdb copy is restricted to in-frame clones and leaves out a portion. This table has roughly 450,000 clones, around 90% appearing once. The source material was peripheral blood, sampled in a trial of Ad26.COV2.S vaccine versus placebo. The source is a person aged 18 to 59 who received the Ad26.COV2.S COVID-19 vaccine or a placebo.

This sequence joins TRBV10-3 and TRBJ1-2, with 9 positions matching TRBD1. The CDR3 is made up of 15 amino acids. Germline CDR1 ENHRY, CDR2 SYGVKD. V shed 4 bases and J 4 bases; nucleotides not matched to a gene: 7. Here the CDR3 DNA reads TGTGCCATCAGTGTCCGGACAGGGGCCACCTATGGCTACACCTTC. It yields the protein CAISVRTGATYGYTF.

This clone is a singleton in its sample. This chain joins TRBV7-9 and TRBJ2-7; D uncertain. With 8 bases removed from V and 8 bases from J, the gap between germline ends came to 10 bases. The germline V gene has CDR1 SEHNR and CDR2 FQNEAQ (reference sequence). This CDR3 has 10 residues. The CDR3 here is CASGLEKQYF. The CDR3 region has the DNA TGTGCCAGCGGTCTGGAGAAGCAGTACTTC.

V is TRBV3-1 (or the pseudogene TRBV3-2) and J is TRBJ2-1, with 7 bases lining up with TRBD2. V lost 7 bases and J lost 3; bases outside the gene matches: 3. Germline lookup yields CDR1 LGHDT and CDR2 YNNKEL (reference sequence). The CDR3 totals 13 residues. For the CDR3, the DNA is TGTGCCAGCATGGCTAGCGGCTACAATGAGCAGTTCTTC. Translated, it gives CASMASGYNEQFF.

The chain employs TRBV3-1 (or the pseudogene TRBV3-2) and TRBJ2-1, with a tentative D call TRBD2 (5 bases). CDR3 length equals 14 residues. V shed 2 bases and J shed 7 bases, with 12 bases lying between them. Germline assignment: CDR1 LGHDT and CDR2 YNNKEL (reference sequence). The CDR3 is CASSQTGLRNEQFF. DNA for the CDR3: TGTGCCAGCAGCCAAACGGGATTGCGGAATGAGCAGTTCTTC.

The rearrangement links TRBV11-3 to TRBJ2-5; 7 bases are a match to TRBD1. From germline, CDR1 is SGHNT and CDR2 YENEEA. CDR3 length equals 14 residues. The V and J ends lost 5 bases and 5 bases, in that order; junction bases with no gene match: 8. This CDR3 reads CASSKRDSGETQYF. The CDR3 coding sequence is TGTGCCAGCAGCAAACGGGACAGCGGCGAGACCCAGTACTTC.

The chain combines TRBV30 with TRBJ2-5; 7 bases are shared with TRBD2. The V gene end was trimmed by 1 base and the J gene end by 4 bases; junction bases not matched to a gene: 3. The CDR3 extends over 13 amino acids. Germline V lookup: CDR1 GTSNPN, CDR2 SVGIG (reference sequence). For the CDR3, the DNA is TGTGCCTGGAGTGGGACTAGGCCAGAGACCCAGTACTTC. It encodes CAWSGTRPETQYF.

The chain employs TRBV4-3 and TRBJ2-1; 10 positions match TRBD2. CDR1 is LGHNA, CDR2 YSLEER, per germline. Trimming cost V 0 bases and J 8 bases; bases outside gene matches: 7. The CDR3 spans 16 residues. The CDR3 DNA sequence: TGCGCCAGCAGCCAAGATTGGCTAGCGGGAGATGATGAGCAGTTCTTC. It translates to CASSQDWLAGDDEQFF.

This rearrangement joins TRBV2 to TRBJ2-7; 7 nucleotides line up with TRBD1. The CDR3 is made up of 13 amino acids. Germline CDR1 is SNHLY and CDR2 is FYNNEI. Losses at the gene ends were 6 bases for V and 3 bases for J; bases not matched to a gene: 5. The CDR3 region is CASRTTGIYEQYF. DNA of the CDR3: TGTGCCAGCAGGACGACAGGGATCTACGAGCAGTACTTC.

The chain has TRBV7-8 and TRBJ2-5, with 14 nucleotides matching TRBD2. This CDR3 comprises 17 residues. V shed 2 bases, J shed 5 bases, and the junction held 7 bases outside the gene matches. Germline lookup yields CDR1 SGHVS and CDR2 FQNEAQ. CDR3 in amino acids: CASSLLGLAGEKETQYF. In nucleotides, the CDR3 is TGTGCCAGCAGCTTATTGGGACTAGCGGGAGAAAAGGAGACCCAGTACTTC.

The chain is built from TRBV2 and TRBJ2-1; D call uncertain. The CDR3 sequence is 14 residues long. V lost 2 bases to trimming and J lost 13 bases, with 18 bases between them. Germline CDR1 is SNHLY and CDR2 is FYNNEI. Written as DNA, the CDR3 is TGTGCCAGCAGTGAACTGGCCACAGCAGTCCGCCAGTTCTTC. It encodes CASSELATAVRQFF.

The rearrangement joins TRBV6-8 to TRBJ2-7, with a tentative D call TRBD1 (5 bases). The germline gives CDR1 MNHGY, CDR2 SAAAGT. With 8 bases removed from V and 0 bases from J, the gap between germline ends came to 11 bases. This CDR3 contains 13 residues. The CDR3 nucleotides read TGTGCCAGCGGTCGGACAAGCTCCTACGAGCAGTACTTC. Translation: CASGRTSSYEQYF.

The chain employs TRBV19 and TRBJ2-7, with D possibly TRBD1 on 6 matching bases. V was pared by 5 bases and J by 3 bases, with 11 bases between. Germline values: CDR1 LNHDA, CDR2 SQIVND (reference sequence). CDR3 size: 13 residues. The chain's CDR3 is CASSYEGHYEQYF. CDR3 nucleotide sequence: TGTGCCAGTAGTTATGAGGGACACTACGAGCAGTACTTC.

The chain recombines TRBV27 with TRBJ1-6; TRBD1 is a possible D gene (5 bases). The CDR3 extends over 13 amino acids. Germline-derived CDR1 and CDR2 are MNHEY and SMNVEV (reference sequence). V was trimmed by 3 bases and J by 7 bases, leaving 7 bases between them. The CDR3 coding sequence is TGTGCCAGCAGTTTTAGGGGAAATTCACCCCTCCACTTT. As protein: CASSFRGNSPLHF.

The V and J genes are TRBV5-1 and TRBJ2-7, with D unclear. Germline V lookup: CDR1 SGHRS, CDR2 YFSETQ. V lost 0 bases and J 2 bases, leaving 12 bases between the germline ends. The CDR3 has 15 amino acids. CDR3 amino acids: CASSLGQSAAYEQYF. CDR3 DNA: TGCGCCAGCAGCTTGGGACAATCGGCTGCCTACGAGCAGTACTTC.

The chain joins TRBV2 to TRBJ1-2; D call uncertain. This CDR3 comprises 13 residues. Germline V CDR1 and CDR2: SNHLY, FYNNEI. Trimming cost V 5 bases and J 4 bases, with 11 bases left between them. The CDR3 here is CASSPGLAYGYTF. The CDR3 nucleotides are TGTGCCAGCAGTCCGGGTCTTGCCTATGGCTACACCTTC.

The CDR3 sequence: CASSEVNEQFF. CDR3 bases: TGTGCCAGCAGTGAAGTTAATGAGCAGTTCTTC. The chain combines TRBV6-1 with TRBJ2-1, with D hard to call. Between the trimmed V and J ends, which lost 1 base and 7 bases, there was a span of 2 bases. The CDR3 spans 11 residues. Germline CDR1 MNHNS, CDR2 SASEGT.

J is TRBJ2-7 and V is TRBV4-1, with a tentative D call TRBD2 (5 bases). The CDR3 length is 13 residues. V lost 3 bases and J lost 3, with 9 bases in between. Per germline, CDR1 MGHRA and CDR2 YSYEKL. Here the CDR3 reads CASSQFEGYEQYF. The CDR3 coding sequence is TGCGCCAGCAGCCAGTTCGAGGGCTACGAGCAGTACTTC.

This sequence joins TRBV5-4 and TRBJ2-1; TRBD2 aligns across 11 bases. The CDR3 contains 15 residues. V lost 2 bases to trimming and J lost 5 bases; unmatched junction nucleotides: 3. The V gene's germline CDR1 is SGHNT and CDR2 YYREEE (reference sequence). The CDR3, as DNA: TGTGCCAGCAGCTTTAGACTAGCGGGGAACAATGAGCAGTTCTTC. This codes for CASSFRLAGNNEQFF.

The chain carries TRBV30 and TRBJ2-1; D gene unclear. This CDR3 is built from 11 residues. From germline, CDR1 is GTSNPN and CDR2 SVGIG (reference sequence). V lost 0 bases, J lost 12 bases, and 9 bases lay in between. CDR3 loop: CAWSVRWGQFF. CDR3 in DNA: TGTGCCTGGAGTGTAAGGTGGGGGCAGTTCTTC.

As DNA, the CDR3 is TGTGCCAGCAGCCCCCCCGGTAGGACCGGGGAGCTGTTTTTT. It yields the protein CASSPPGRTGELFF. V gene TRBV13 combines with J gene TRBJ2-2; D ambiguous. V was shortened by 5 bases and J by 5 bases, with 12 bases between the two germline ends. Per germline, CDR1 PRHDT and CDR2 FYEKMQ (reference sequence). This CDR3 region has 14 residues.

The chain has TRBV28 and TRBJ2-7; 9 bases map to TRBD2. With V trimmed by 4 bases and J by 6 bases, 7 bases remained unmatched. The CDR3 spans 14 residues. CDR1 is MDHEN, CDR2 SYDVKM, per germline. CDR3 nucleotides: TGTGCCAGCAGTTCCTTAGCGGGAGAGAGCGAGCAGTACTTC. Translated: CASSSLAGESEQYF.

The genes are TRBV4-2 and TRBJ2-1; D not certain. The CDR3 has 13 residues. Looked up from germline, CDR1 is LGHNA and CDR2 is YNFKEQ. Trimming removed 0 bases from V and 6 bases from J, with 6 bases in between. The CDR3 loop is CASSQDGPNEQFF. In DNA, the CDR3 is TGTGCCAGCAGCCAAGACGGCCCCAATGAGCAGTTCTTC.

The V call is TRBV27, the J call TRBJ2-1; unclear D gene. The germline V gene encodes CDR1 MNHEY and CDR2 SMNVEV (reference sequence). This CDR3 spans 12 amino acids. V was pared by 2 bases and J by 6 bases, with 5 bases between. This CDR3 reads CASSLDFNEQFF. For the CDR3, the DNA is TGTGCCAGCAGTTTAGACTTCAATGAGCAGTTCTTC.

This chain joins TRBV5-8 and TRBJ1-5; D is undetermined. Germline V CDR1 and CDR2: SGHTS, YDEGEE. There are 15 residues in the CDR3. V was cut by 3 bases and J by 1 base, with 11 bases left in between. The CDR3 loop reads CASSSAVLSNQPQHF. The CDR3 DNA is TGTGCCAGCAGCTCGGCAGTCCTAAGCAATCAGCCCCAGCATTTT.